This T cell receptor beta chain was sequenced in a study of cytomegalovirus exposure and HLA in healthy donors. Primers for the PCR totalled 60 Vbeta and 13 Jbeta. Generated by immunoSEQ multiplex PCR, the TCRdb table keeps only in-frame clones and is missing some. The sample lists approximately 37,000 clones; approximately 79% were seen once. Sequenced material: PBMCs. This TCR derives from a woman aged 18-29 years in good health and CMV-seropositive.

Here the CDR3 DNA reads TGTGCCAGCAGCTTGACAGGGGGCACCGAAGCTTTCTTT. It is translated as CASSLTGGTEAFF. The V gene is TRBV11-2, the J gene TRBJ1-1; 10 bases line up with TRBD1. The CDR3 consists of 13 residues. Germline CDR1 is SGHAT and CDR2 is FQNNGV. V lost 3 bases, J lost 8 bases, and 3 bases stayed unmatched. Looking up the rest from reference TRBV11-2 and TRBJ1-1 gives the full variable domain: EAGVAQSPRYKIIEKRQSVAFWCNPISGHATLYWYQQILGQGPKLLIQFQNNGVVDDSQLPKDRFSAERLKGVDSTLKIQPAKLEDSAVYLCASSLTGGTEAFFGQGTRLTVV.